The following is a TCR beta chain sequence with its context. Its target antigen remains unknown. No much larger clonotype is one base removed from it; base qualities were not supplied. This record comes from a study of brain T cells in children with intractable seizures (dated by TCRdb to 2020 to 2023). With regard to the full study: As a first screen for immune gene transcripts, resected brain tissue from a few dozen pediatric epilepsy surgery cases was run on a NanoString immunology panel. Among the approximately 12 selected surgery cases, eight also had pre-surgery blood sequenced, leaving four with brain tissue only. The paper as a whole reports these results and caveats: Because sequencing depth was different between pre-surgery and post-surgery blood, clones absent from the pre-surgery sample may reflect undersampling. Viral specificity was inferred solely from CDR3 sequence similarity, and the HCMV serostatus of the patients was not known.

The meaning of the sample's time point label: resected brain tissue, or blood drawn just prior to surgery. The surgery cases with the highest brain T cell transcript signatures were chosen for TCR beta chain sequencing of brain tissue, and also of blood when blood was available. Patients had been treated with at least one anti-epileptic drug before surgery. The TCR-sequenced patients were children whose drug-resistant epilepsy was caused by tuberous sclerosis complex, focal cortical dysplasia, Rasmussen encephalitis or hemimegalencephaly. Blood samples were collected immediately before the epilepsy surgery. The Monarch genomic DNA purification kit was used to extract bulk genomic DNA from unsorted brain tissue and whole blood. The immunoSEQ assay was applied to genomic DNA to generate the TCR beta chain sequences. The original pipeline was this. CDR3 sequences not starting with the conserved framework cysteine at position 104 were manually removed. To get clonality, the normalized Shannon's Diversity Index was subtracted from one, giving values from 0 (maximal diversity) to 1 (oligoclonal). Differences in the frequency of the same CDR3 between samples, such as brain versus blood, were assessed with chi-squared comparison-of-proportions tests. Public clonotypes were identified through searches of immuneACCESS, and similarity to known antiviral clonotypes was evaluated with the VDJdb browser. As stored in TCRdb, this immuneACCESS dataset retains in-frame rearrangements with V and J assigned. A fraction of the clones does not appear; measured against another copy, unresolved V genes explain less than half of the discrepancy, and the remainder lacks a known reason. The DNA was the basis for D and trimming; V, J and clone size are from that table. The sample includes fewer than 25,000 clones, with approximately 94% observed a single time. 6.4% of the sample is in the top ten clones.

Including the terminal cysteine and phenylalanine, the CDR3 comprises 16 residues. Only CDR3 DNA remains: 48 bases, in frame from the first base. From a lookup of the germline V gene, CDR1 and CDR2 are MDHEN and SYDVKM. V loses 6 bases at its end and J loses 8 bases; junction bases beyond the gene matches: 10. This chain joins TRBV28 to TRBJ1-4; TRBD1 agrees with 12 junctional bases. The receptor was derived from a boy between 10 and 17 years old with focal cortical dysplasia and intractable seizures. Sequenced material: peripheral blood, taken at surgery. The CDR3 protein sequence reads: CASRLRDRGRGEKLFF. The nucleotide sequence reads TGTGCCAGCAGGCTCCGGGACAGGGGGCGTGGAGAAAAACTGTTTTTT. Beyond the CDR3, the reference TRBV28 and TRBJ1-4 genes provide the residues; the full variable domain reads: DVKVTQSSRYLVKRTGEKVFLECVQDMDHENMFWYRQDPGLGLRLIYFSYDVKMKEKGDIPEGYSVSREKKERFSLILESASTNQTSMYLCASRLRDRGRGEKLFFGSGTQLSVL.